The clone carrying this T cell receptor beta chain was counted a single time. Authors' data handling: Estimation of nucleated cell counts relied on the amplification of reference gene primers. Libraries were prepared by immunoSEQ multiplex PCR; TCRdb keeps only in-frame clonotypes and omits some of them. D and trimming were read from the DNA, whereas the V and J calls and clone size are those reported in that table. The sample records around 130,000 clones, 75% to 90% being singletons. This entry is derived from a study of blood T cell repertoires in COVID-19. On the study more broadly: Material from acute and convalescent COVID-19 was sourced from the United States, Italy and Spain. PBMCs, B-cell-depleted T cells, or T cells provided the cDNA or gDNA that made up the material.

In assigning cohorts, the study relied on participant-reported clinical history. Germline CDR1 reads MNHEY; CDR2 reads SVGAGI. This CDR3 comprises 16 residues. Trimming shortened V by 2 bases and J by 0 bases, and 10 bases separated the two germline ends. The receptor's source is a woman between 50 and 59 years old who had recovered from COVID-19. The gene calls are TRBV6-5 and TRBJ2-2, with D possibly matching TRBD1 (6 bases). Material for sequencing was PBMCs or T cells enriched from blood (not recorded which). CDR3 in amino acids: CASSYAGTPNTGELFF. Written as DNA, the CDR3 is TGTGCCAGCAGTTACGCCGGGACACCGAACACCGGGGAGCTGTTTTTT.